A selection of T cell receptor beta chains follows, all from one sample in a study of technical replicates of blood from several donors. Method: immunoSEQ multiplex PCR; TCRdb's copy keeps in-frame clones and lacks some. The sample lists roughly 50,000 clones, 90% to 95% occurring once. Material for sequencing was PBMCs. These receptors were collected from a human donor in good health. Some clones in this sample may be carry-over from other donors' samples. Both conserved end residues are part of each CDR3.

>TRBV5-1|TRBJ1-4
CASTRNGDNEKLFF
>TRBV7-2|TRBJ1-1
CASNRQGAFTEAFF
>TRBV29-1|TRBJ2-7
CSVLRDRPSNEQYF
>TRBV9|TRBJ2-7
CASSPREGIAYEQYF
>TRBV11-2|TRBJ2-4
CASSPRTGGNIQYF
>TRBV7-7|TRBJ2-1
CASSFSTRNEQFF
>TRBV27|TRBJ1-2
CASSPTGSYGYTF
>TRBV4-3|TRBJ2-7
CASSQDRAGSYEQYF
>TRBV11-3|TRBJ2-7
CASSQTGSYEQYF
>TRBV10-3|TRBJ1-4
CAISLTTTHEKLFF
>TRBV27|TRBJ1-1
CASSLWTGGNTEAFF
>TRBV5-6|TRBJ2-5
CASSLAGQGRQETQYF
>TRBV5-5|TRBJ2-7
CASSFGLSSYEQYF
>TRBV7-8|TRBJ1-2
CASTLSRANYGYTF
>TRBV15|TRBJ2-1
CATSRALVAGGTNEQFF
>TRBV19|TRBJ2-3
CASSIDLSRGLGTDTQYF
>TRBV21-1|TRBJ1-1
CASSSKDRVNTEAFF
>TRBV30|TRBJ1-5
CAWSPTGYSNQPQHF
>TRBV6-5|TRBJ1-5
CASRETGGGQPQHF
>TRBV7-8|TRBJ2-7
CASSAGTGGYEQYF
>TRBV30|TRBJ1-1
CACYDSAQEAFF
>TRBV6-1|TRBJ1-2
CASSEGPTGYGYTF
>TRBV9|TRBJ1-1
CASSPETVNTEAFF
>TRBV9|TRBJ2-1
CASSITSGNNEQFF
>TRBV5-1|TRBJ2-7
CASSLGGLAYEQYF
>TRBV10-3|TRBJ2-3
CAISVLAGGADTQYF
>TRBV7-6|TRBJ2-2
CASAGTPNTGELFF
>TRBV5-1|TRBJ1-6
CASSLEYGTSGSPLHF
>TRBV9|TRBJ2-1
CASSPGTGLYNEQFF
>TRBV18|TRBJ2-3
CASSLTEDTQYF
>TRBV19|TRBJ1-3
CASSIDYPSGNTIYF
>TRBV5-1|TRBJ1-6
CASSSKTGGSYNSPLHF
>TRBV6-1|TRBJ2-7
CASSELGEQYF
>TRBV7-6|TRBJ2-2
CASSFLDRAISGGLNTGELFF
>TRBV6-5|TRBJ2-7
CASSYSIAGADHRQYF
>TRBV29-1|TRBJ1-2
CSGFTQGVYGYTF
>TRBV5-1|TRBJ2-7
CASSRGGQGGYEQYF
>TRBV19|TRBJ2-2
CATQNGGQFTGELFF
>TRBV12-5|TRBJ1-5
CASGLVGGSQPQHF
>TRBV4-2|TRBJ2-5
CASSLTSARTQETQYF
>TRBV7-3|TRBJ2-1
CASSFTTSSIYNEQFF
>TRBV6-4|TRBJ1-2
CASSESAGADYGYTF
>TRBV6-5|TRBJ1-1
CASSSTGVNTEAFF
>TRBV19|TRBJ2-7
CASSIEAGYEQYF
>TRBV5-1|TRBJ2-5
CASSPFWTSGKQETQYF